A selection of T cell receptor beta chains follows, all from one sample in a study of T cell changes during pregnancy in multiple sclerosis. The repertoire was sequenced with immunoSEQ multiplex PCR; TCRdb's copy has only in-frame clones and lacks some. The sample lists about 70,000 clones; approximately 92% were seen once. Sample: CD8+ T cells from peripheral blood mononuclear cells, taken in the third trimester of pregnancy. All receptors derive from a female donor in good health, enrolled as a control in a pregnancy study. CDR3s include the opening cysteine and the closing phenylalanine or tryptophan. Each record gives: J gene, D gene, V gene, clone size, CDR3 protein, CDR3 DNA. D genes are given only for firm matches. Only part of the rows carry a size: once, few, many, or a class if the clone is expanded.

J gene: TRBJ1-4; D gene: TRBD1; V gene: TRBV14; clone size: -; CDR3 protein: CASSQEWRGPREKLFF; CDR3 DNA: TGTGCCAGCAGCCAAGAGTGGAGGGGGCCTAGGGAAAAACTGTTTTTT
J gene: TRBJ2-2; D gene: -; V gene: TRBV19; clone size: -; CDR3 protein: CATSTRAGGTGELFF; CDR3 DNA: TGTGCCACCTCTACCCGGGCAGGGGGGACCGGGGAGCTGTTTTTT
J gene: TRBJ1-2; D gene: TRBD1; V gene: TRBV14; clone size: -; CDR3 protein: CASSQPGTGNYGYTF; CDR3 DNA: TGTGCCAGCAGCCAACCCGGGACAGGGAACTATGGCTACACCTTC
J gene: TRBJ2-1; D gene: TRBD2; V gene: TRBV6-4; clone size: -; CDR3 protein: CASSDEGGRNEQFF; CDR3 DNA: TGTGCCAGCAGTGACGAAGGCGGGAGAAATGAGCAGTTCTTC
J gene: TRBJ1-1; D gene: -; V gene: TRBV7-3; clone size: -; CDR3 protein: CASSNLRQGQGTEAFF; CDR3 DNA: TGTGCCAGCAGCAATTTAAGGCAGGGGCAGGGTACTGAAGCTTTCTTT
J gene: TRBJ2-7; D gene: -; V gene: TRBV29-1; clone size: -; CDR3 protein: CSVVDSYEQYF; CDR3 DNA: TGCAGCGTCGTGGACTCCTACGAGCAGTACTTC
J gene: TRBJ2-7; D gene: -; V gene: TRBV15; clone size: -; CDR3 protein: CATSPRVTYEQYF; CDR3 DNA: TGTGCCACCAGCCCACGGGTCACCTACGAGCAGTACTTC
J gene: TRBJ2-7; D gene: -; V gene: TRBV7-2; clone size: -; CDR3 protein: CASSYGLAASYEQYF; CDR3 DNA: TGTGCCAGCAGCTATGGACTGGCGGCCTCCTACGAGCAGTACTTC
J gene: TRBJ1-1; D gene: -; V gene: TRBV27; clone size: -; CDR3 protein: CASSLSKTGHTEAFF; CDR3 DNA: TGTGCCAGCAGTTTATCCAAAACAGGGCACACTGAAGCTTTCTTT
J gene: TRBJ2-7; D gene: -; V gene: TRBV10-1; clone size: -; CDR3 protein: CASMGRVQGPHEQYF; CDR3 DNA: TGCGCCAGCATGGGAAGGGTACAGGGTCCACACGAGCAGTACTTC
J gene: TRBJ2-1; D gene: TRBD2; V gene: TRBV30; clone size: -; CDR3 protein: CAGGGYNEQFF; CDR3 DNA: TGTGCCGGGGGGGGGTACAATGAGCAGTTCTTC
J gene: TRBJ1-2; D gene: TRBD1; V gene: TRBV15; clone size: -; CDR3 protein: CATTPDRGNYGYTF; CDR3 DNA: TGTGCCACCACCCCGGACAGGGGTAACTATGGCTACACCTTC
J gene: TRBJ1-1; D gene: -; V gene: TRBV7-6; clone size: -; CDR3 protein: CASSSSGAPNTEAFF; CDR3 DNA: TGTGCCAGCAGCTCTAGCGGGGCACCAAACACTGAAGCTTTCTTT
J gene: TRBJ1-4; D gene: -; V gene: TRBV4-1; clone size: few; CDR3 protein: CASSPRLQEGEKLFF; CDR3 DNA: TGCGCCAGCAGCCCGCGGTTGCAGGAGGGTGAAAAACTGTTTTTT
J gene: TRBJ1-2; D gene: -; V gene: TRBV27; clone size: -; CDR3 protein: CASSSPGAWGYTF; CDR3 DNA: TGTGCCAGCAGTTCCCCAGGGGCGTGGGGCTACACCTTC
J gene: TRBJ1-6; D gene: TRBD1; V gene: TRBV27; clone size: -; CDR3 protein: CASSNDRGGYSPLHF; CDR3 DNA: TGTGCCAGCAGCAACGACAGGGGAGGGTATTCACCCCTCCACTTT
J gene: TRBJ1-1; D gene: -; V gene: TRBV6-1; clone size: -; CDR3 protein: CASSARVANEAFF; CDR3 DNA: TGTGCCAGCAGTGCTCGAGTCGCCAATGAAGCTTTCTTT
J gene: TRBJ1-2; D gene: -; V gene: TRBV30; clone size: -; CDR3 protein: CARKDKDRAYGYTF; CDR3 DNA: TGTGCCCGAAAAGATAAGGACAGAGCCTATGGCTACACCTTC
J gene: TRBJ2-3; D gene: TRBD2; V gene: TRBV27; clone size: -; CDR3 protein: CASSAYGTSGGMGDTQYF; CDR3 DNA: TGTGCCAGCAGCGCCTATGGGACTAGCGGGGGAATGGGAGATACGCAGTATTTT
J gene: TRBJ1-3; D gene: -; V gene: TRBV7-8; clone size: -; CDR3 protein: CASSRTRPGSGNTIYF; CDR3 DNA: TGTGCCAGCAGCCGAACCCGCCCGGGGTCTGGAAACACCATATATTTT
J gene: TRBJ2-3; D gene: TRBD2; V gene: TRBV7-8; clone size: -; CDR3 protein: CASSLGTSGWDTQYF; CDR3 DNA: TGTGCCAGCAGCTTGGGGACTAGCGGGTGGGATACGCAGTATTTT
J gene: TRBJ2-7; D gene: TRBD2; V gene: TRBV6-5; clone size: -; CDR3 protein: CASREPSGGRYEQYF; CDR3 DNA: TGTGCCAGCAGGGAACCTAGCGGGGGGAGATACGAGCAGTACTTC
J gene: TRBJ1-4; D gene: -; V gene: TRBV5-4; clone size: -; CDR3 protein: CASSLGRGSEKLFF; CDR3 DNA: TGTGCCAGCAGCTTGGGACGGGGGAGTGAAAAACTGTTTTTT
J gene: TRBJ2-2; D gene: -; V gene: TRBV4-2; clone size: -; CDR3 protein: CASSQEDSGTGELFF; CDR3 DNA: TGTGCCAGCAGCCAAGAGGACTCTGGAACCGGGGAGCTGTTTTTT